Included here is one T cell receptor (beta chain) sequence, with context. Its antigen is still unknown. This entry comes from a study of shared clonotypes between healthy human individuals. General study findings and limits: Memory subsets generally showed smaller estimated richness than naive subsets did.

Positively selected for CCR7, the CD45RO-negative cells used as naive CD8 cells excluded terminally differentiated effector memory CD45RA+ cells. Generated by immunoSEQ multiplex PCR, the TCRdb table keeps only in-frame clones and is missing some. Of more than 2 million clones in the sample, over 85% were seen once. Sequenced input: naive CD8+ T cells from PBMCs. This sequence was found in a man between 18 and 35 years old in good health. Some clones in this sample may be carry-over from other donors' samples.

The CDR3 DNA reads as TGTGCCACAGAAGGACCGACCTACGAGCAGTACTTC. Translated: CATEGPTYEQYF. This rearrangement joins TRBV2 to TRBJ2-7; no reliable D call. Germline CDR1 reads SNHLY; CDR2 reads FYNNEI. Trimming stripped 10 bases from V and 2 bases from J, with 12 bases between. The CDR3 totals 12 residues.